This T cell receptor beta chain emerged from a study of blood T cell repertoires in COVID-19. Across the whole study: The United States, Italy and Spain provided the acute and convalescent COVID-19 samples. PBMCs, B-cell-depleted T cells, or T cells were the source of the cDNA or gDNA that made up the material.

The authors' processing: Reference gene primer amplification gave nucleated cell count estimates. Data came from immunoSEQ multiplex PCR; TCRdb stores just in-frame clones and leaves some out. From that table come the V and J calls and clone size; the DNA was used to work out D and trimming. The data show more than 75,000 clones, roughly 78% seen once. Trimming took 7 bases from V and 1 from J, leaving 14 bases between them. The CDR3 runs to 16 residues. The germline V gene encodes CDR1 SGHTA and CDR2 FQGNSA. There are a few counts of this clone. Sequenced input: peripheral blood. This sequence was found in a man aged 55 to 70 with acute or convalescent COVID-19. V usage is TRBV7-2 and J usage is TRBJ2-6, with D tentatively TRBD2 (5 bases). CDR3 nucleotide sequence: TGTGCCAGCACCGCGGGCGTAGGGTCTGGGGCCAACGTCCTGACTTTC. It is translated as CASTAGVGSGANVLTF.